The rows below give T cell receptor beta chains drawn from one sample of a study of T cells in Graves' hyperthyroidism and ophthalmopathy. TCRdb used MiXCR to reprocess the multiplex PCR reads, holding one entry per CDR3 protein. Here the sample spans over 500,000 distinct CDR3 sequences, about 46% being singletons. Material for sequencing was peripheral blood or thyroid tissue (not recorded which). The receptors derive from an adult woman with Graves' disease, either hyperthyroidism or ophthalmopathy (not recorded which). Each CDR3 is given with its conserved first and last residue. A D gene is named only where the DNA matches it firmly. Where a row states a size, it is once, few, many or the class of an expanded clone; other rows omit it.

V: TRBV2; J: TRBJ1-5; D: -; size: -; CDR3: CASSDKQGRNQPQHF; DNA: TGTGCCAGCAGTGATAAGCAGGGCCGGAATCAGCCCCAGCATTTT
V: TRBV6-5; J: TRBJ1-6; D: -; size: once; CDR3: CASSYSPNSPLHF; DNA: TGTGCCAGCAGTTACTCGCCCAATTCACCCCTCCACTTT
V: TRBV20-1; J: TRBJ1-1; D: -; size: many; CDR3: CSASPQGLNTEAFF; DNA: TGCAGTGCTAGCCCCCAGGGGTTGAACACTGAAGCTTTCTTT
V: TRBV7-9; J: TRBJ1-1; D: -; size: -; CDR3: CASTLQGNTEAFF; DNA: TGTGCCAGCACACTCCAAGGGAACACTGAAGCTTTCTTT
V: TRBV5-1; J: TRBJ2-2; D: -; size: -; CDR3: CASSQPEGTGELFF; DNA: TGCGCCAGCAGCCAGCCCGAGGGCACCGGGGAGCTGTTTTTT
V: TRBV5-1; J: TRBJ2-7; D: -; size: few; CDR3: CASSLGGTVSYEQYF; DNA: TGTGCCAGCAGCTTAGGAGGCACAGTATCCTACGAGCAGTACTTC
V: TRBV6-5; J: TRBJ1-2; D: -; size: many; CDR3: CASSLVANYGYTF; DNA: TGTGCCAGCAGTTTGGTGGCTAACTATGGCTACACCTTC
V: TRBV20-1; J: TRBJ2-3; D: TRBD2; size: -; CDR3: CSAQTSGNTDTQYF; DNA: TGCAGTGCTCAGACTAGCGGGAACACAGATACGCAGTATTTT
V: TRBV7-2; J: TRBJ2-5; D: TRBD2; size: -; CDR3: CASSLAVGREETQYF; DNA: TGTGCCAGCAGCTTGGCGGTGGGGAGGGAAGAGACCCAGTACTTC
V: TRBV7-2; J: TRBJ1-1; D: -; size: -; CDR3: CASTVPQGGTEAFF; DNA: TGTGCCAGCACCGTGCCACAGGGTGGCACTGAAGCTTTCTTT
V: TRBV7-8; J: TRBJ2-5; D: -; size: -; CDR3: CASSLASVGQETQYF; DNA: TGTGCCAGCAGCTTAGCCAGCGTGGGGCAAGAGACCCAGTACTTC
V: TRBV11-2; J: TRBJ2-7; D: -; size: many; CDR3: CASSPGTAKEQYF; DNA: TGTGCCAGCAGCCCTGGGACCGCCAAGGAGCAGTACTTC
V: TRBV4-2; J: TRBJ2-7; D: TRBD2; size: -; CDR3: CASSHAGLAGEGNEQYF; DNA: TGTGCCAGCAGCCACGCCGGGCTAGCGGGAGAGGGTAACGAGCAGTACTTC
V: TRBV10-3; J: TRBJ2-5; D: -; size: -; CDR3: CATSFGSGETQYF; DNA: TGTGCCACCTCTTTCGGGAGCGGAGAGACCCAGTACTTC
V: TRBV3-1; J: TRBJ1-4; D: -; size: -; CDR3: CASSQPHTGNEKLFF; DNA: TGTGCCAGCAGCCAGCCTCACACGGGTAATGAAAAACTGTTTTTT
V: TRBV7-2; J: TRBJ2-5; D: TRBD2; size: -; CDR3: CASSYIAGSETQYF; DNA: TGTGCCAGCAGCTATATAGCGGGGTCCGAGACCCAGTACTTC
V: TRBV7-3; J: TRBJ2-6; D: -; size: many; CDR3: CASSFRGANVLTF; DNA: TGTGCCAGCAGCTTCAGGGGGGCCAACGTCCTGACTTTC
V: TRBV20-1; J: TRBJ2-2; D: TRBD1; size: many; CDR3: CSARTGGAFGELFF; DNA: TGCAGTGCTCGGACAGGGGGCGCGTTCGGGGAGCTGTTTTTT
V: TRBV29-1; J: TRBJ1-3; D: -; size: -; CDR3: CSVEEEVRSGATGNTIYF; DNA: TGCAGCGTTGAAGAAGAAGTCAGGTCGGGGGCAACGGGAAACACCATATATTTT
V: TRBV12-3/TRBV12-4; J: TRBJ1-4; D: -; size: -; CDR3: CASSLTLEKLFF; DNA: TGTGCCAGCAGTCTCACGCTAGAAAAACTGTTTTTT
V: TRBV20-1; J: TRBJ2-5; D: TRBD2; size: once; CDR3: CSAYTSGTGNYF; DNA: TGCAGTGCATATACTAGCGGGACGGGCAATTACTTC
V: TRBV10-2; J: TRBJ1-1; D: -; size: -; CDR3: CASSQGEKTEAFF; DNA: TGCGCCAGCAGCCAGGGAGAGAAGACTGAAGCTTTCTTT
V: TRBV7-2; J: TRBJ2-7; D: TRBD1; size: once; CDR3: CASSLASSGGVYEQYF; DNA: TGTGCCAGCAGCTTAGCGTCGTCAGGGGGCGTGTACGAGCAGTACTTC
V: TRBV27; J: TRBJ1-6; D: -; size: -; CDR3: CASRKELGYNSPLHF; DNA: TGTGCCAGCAGGAAGGAATTGGGCTATAATTCACCCCTCCACTTT
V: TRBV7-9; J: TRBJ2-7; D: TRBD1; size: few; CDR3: CASTRGQARAVFF; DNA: TGTGCCAGCACCCGTGGACAGGCTCGAGCAGTCTTCTTC
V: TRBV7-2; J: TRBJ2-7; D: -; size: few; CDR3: CASSLAGYAYEQYF; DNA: TGTGCCAGCAGCTTAGCAGGGTACGCCTACGAGCAGTACTTC
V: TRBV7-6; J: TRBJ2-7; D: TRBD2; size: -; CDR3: CASSLGVAGVVYEQYF; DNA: TGTGCCAGCAGCTTGGGGGTAGCGGGAGTTGTCTACGAGCAGTACTTC
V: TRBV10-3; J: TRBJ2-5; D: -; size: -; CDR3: CAISETQGSNQPQYF; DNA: TGTGCCATCAGTGAAACACAGGGTAGCAATCAGCCCCAGTACTTC
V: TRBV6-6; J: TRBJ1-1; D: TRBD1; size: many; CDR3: CASRGTAQRNEAFF; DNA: TGTGCCAGCAGAGGGACAGCGCAGAGGAATGAAGCTTTCTTT
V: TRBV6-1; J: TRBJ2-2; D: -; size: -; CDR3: CASSEMNTGELFF; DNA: TGTGCCAGCAGTGAAATGAACACCGGGGAGCTGTTTTTT
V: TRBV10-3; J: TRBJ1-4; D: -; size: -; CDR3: CAISVDSKAATNEKLFF; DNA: TGTGCCATCAGTGTAGACAGCAAAGCAGCAACTAATGAAAAACTGTTTTTT
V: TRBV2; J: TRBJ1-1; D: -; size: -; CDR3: CASSYSWGRPNTEAFF; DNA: TGTGCCAGCAGTTACTCTTGGGGCCGGCCCAACACTGAAGCTTTCTTT
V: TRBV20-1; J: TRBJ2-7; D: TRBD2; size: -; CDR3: CSARSGFGWEGLEQYF; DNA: TGCAGTGCTAGAAGCGGGTTTGGTTGGGAGGGCCTGGAGCAGTACTTC
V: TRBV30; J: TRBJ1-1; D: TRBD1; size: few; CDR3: CAWSRDSNTEAFF; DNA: TGTGCCTGGAGCCGGGACAGCAACACTGAAGCTTTCTTT
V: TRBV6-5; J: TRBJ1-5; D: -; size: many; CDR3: CASSRDPWGNQPQHF; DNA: TGTGCCAGCAGTCGGGACCCCTGGGGCAATCAGCCCCAGCATTTT
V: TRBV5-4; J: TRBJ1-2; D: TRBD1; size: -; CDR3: CASSTRRQGDYGYTF; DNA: TGTGCCAGCAGCACAAGAAGACAGGGTGACTATGGCTACACCTTC
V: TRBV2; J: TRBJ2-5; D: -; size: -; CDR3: CASLRILETQYF; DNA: TGTGCCAGTTTACGGATCCTAGAGACCCAGTACTTC
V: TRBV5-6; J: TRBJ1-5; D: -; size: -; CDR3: CASSWQGNQPQHF; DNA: TGTGCCAGCAGCTGGCAGGGCAATCAGCCCCAGCATTTT
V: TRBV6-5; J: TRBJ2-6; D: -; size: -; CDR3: CASSQGYSGANVLTF; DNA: TGTGCCAGCAGTCAAGGTTACTCTGGTGCCAACGTCCTGACTTTC
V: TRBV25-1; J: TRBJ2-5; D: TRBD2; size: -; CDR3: CASSELGATSGSGETQYF; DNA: TGTGCCAGCAGTGAATTAGGGGCCACTAGCGGGAGTGGTGAGACCCAGTACTTC
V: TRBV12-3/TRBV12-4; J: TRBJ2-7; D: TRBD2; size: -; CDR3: CASRTTSGRNYEQYF; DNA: TGTGCCAGCAGAACTACTAGCGGGAGGAACTACGAGCAGTACTTC
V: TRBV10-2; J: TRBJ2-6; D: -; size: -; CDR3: CASSEDSSSGANVLTF; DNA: TGCGCCAGCAGTGAGGACAGCAGCTCTGGGGCCAACGTCCTGACTTTC